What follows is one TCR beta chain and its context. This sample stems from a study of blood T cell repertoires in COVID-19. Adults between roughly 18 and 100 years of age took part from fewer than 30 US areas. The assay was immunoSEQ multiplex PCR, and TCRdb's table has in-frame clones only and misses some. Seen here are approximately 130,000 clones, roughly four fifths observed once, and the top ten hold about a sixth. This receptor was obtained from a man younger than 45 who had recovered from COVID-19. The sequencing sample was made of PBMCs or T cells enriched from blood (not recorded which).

The CDR3 nucleotides read TGCGCCAGCAGCTTGGCCCCTAGCGGGAATAATGAGCAGTTCTTC. It yields the protein CASSLAPSGNNEQFF. V usage is TRBV5-1 and J usage is TRBJ2-1; 9 bases map to TRBD2. The length of the CDR3 is 15 residues. Germline V gives CDR1 SGHRS, CDR2 YFSETQ. After removal of 0 bases from V and 7 bases from J, the junction contained 5 bases not matched to a gene. The variable domain in full, with the rest retrieved from reference TRBV5-1 and TRBJ2-1, is KAGVTQTPRYLIKTRGQQVTLSCSPISGHRSVSWYQQTPGQGLQFLFEYFSETQRNKGNFPGRFSGRQFSNSRSEMNVSTLELGDSALYLCASSLAPSGNNEQFFGPGTRLTVL.